This TCR beta chain came from a study of identical twins. Findings and limits, study-wide: Twin pairs' shared out-of-frame alpha sequences were enriched in low generation probability. With monozygotic twins, out-of-frame TCR alpha sharing exceeded what models estimated. Cross-sectional statistical analysis, not tracking of the same donors, underpinned the conclusions.

This clonotype was seen at least ten times. Its cognate antigen is unknown. The germline V gene encodes CDR1 MGHDK and CDR2 SYGVNS. Between the trimmed V and J ends, which lost 3 bases and 1 base, there was a span of 6 bases. The CDR3 length is 13 residues. A universal primer binding site was introduced by template switching. The final cDNA contained unique molecular identifiers. TCRdb processed the 5' RACE reads anew with MiXCR; each CDR3 protein has one entry. The sample contains about 330,000 distinct CDR3 sequences, 9% to 15% of which appear only once. These records were also assigned to another study, of yellow fever vaccine responses in identical twins.

This clonotype was sampled from a woman aged 18 to 35 in good health. The genes are TRBV25-1 and TRBJ2-5, with D unresolved. Source material: CD8+ T cells sorted from blood. CDR3 sequence (DNA): TGTGCCAGCAGTGAGAGACTCCAAGAGACCCAGTACTTC. This gives the protein CASSERLQETQYF.